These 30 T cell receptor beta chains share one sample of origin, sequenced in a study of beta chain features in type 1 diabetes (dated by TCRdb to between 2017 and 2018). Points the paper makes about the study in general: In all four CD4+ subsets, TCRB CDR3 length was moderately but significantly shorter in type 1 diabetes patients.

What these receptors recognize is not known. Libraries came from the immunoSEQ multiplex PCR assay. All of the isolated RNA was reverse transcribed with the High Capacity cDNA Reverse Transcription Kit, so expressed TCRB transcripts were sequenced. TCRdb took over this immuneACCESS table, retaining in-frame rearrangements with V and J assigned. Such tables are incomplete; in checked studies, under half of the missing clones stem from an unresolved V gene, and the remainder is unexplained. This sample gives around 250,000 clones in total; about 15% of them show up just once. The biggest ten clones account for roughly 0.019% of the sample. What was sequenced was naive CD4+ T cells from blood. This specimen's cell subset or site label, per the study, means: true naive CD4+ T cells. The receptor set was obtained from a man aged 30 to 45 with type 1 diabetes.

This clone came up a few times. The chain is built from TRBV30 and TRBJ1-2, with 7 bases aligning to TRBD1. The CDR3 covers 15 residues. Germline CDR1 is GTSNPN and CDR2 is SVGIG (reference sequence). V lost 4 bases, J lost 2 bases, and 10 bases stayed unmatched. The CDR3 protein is CAWIGGTDKNYGYTF. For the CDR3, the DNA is TGTGCCTGGATTGGGGGGACAGACAAAAACTATGGCTACACCTTC.

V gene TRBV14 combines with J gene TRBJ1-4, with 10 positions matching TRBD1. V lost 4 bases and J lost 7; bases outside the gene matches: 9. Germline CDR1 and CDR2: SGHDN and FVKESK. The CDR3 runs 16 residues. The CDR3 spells CASSRRQGAEGEKLFF. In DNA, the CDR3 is TGTGCCAGCAGCCGCCGACAGGGGGCTGAGGGTGAAAAACTGTTTTTT.

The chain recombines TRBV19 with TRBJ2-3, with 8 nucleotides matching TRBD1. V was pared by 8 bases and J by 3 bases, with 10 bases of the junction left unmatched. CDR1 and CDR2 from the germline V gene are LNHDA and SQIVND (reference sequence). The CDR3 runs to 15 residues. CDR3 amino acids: CASRDRGMSTDTQYF. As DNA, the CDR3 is TGTGCCAGTCGCGACAGGGGAATGAGTACAGATACGCAGTATTTT.

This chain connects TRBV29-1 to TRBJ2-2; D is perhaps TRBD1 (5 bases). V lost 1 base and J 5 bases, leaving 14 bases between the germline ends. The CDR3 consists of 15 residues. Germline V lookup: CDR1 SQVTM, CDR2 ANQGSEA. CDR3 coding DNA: TGCAGCGTTGAAGGGCGGCAGGGCCAGACCGGGGAGCTGTTTTTT. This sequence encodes CSVEGRQGQTGELFF.

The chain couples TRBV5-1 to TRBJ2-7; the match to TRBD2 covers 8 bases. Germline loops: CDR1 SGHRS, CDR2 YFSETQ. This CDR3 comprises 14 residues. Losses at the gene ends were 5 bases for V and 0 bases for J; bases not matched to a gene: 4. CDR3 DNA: TGCGCCAGCAGACTTAGCGGGGACTCCTACGAGCAGTACTTC. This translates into CASRLSGDSYEQYF. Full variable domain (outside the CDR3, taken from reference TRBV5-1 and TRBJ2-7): KAGVTQTPRYLIKTRGQQVTLSCSPISGHRSVSWYQQTPGQGLQFLFEYFSETQRNKGNFPGRFSGRQFSNSRSEMNVSTLELGDSALYLCASRLSGDSYEQYFGPGTRLTVT.

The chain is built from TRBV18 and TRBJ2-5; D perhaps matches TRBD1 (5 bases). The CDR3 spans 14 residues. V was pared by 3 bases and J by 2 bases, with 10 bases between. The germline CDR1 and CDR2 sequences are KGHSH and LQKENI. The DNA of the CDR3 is TGTGCCAGCTCACCCCCAGGGTCTCAAGAGACCCAGTACTTC. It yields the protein CASSPPGSQETQYF.

CDR3 sequence: CASSLGGTTYEQYF. CDR3 sequence (DNA): TGTGCCAGCAGCCTCGGGGGGACCACCTACGAGCAGTACTTC. V and J are TRBV6-6 and TRBJ2-7; 7 bases align to TRBD2. CDR3 size: 14 residues. The germline gives CDR1 MNHNY, CDR2 SVGAGI (reference sequence). Trimming took 6 bases from V and 2 from J; bases not matched to a gene: 7.

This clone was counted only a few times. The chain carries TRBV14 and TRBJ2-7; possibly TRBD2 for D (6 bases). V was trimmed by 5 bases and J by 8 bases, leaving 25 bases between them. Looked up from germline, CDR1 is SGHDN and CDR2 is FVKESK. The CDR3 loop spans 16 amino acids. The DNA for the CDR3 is TGTGCCAGCAGCGGAAAGATCAAGGAGAGCGGGTTGAAGCAGTACTTC. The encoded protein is CASSGKIKESGLKQYF. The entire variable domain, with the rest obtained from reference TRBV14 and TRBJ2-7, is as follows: EAGVTQFPSHSVIEKGQTVTLRCDPISGHDNLYWYRRVMGKEIKFLLHFVKESKQDESGMPNNRFLAERTGGTYSTLKVQPAELEDSGVYFCASSGKIKESGLKQYFGPGTRLTVT.

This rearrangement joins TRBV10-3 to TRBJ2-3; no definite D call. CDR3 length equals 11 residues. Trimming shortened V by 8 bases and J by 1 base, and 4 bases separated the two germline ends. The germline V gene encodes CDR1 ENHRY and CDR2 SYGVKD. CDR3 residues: CAIGRTDTQYF. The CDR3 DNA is TGTGCCATCGGCCGCACAGATACGCAGTATTTT.

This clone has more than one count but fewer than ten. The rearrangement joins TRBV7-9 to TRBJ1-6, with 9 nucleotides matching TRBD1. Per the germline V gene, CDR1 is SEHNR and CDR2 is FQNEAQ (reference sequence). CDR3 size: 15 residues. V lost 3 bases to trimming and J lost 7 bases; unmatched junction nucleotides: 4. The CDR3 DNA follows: TGTGCCAGCAGCTTTCGGACAGGGGTAAATTCACCCCTCCACTTT. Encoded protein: CASSFRTGVNSPLHF.

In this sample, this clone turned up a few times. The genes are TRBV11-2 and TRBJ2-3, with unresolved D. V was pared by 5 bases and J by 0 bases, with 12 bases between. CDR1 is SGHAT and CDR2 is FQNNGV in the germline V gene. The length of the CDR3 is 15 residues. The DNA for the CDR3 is TGTGCCAGCAGCCCCGCGGTGCTGAGCACAGATACGCAGTATTTT. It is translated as CASSPAVLSTDTQYF.

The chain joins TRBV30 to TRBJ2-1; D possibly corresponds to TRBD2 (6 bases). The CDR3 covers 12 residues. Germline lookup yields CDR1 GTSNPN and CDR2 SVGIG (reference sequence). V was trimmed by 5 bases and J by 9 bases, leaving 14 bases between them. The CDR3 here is CAWENMGGEQFF. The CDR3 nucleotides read TGTGCCTGGGAAAATATGGGGGGTGAGCAGTTCTTC. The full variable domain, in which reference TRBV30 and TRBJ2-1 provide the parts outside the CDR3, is SQTIHQWPATLVQPVGSPLSLECTVEGTSNPNLYWYRQAAGRGLQLLFYSVGIGQISSEVPQNLSASRPQDRQFILSSKKLLLSDSGFYLCAWENMGGEQFFGPGTRLTVL.

CDR3 sequence reads: CASSVNRRIGTEAFF. Written as DNA, the CDR3 is TGTGCCAGCAGTGTAAACAGGAGAATTGGGACTGAAGCTTTCTTT. V gene TRBV27 combines with J gene TRBJ1-1, with D tentatively TRBD1 (5 bases). The ends were cut back, 5 bases at V and 5 bases at J, with 18 bases in the middle. Germline V gives CDR1 MNHEY, CDR2 SMNVEV (reference sequence). This CDR3 has 15 amino acids.

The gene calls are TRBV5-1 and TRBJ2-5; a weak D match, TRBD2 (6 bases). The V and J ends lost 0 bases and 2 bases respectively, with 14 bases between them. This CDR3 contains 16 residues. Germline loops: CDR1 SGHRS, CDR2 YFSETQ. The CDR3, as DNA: TGCGCCAGCAGCTTGGCCGGGGCCGGAGGGCAAGAGACCCAGTACTTC. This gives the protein CASSLAGAGGQETQYF.

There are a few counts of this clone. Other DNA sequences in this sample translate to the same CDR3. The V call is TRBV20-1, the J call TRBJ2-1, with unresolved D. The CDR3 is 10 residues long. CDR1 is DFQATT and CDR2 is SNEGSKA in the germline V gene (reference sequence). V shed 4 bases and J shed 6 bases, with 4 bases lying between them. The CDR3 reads CSATGNEQFF. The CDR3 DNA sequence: TGCAGTGCTACCGGCAATGAGCAGTTCTTC.

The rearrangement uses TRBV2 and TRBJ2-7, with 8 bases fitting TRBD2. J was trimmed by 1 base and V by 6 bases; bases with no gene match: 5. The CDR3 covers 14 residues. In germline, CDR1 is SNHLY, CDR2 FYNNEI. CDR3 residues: CASSPGLVSYEQYF. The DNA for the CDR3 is TGTGCCAGCAGCCCGGGACTAGTTTCCTACGAGCAGTACTTC. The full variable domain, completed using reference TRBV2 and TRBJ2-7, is EPEVTQTPSHQVTQMGQEVILRCVPISNHLYFYWYRQILGQKVEFLVSFYNNEISEKSEIFDDQFSVERPDGSNFTLKIRSTKLEDSAMYFCASSPGLVSYEQYFGPGTRLTVT.

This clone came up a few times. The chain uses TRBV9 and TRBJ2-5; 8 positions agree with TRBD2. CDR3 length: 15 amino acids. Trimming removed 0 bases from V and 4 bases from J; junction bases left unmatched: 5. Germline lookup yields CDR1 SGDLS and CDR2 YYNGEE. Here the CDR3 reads CASSVAGGLGETQYF. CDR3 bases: TGTGCCAGCAGCGTAGCGGGGGGGCTGGGAGAGACCCAGTACTTC.

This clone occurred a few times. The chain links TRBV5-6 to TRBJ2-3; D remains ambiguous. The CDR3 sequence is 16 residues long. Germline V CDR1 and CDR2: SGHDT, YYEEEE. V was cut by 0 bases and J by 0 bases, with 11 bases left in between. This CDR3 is CASSLGPATSTDTQYF. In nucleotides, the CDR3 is TGTGCCAGCAGCTTGGGGCCAGCGACTAGCACAGATACGCAGTATTTT.

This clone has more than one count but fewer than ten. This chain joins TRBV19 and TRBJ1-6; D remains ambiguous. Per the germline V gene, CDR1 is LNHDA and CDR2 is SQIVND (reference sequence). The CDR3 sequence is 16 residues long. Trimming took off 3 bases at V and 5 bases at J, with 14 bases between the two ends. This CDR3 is CASSMALAGNNSPLHF. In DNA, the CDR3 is TGTGCCAGTAGTATGGCTTTGGCAGGAAATAATTCACCCCTCCACTTT.

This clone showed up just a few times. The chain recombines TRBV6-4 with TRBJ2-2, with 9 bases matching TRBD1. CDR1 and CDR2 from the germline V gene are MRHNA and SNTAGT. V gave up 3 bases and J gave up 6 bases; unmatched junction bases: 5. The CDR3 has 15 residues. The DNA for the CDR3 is TGTGCCAGCAGTGAACAGGGGGCAGTGGCCGGGGAGCTGTTTTTT. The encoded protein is CASSEQGAVAGELFF.

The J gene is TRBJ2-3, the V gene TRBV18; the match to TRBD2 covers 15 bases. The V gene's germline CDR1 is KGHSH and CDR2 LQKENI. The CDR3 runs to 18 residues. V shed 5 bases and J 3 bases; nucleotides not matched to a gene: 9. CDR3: CASSSYGLAGGLTDTQYF. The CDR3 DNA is TGTGCCAGCTCATCTTACGGACTAGCGGGAGGGCTGACAGATACGCAGTATTTT.

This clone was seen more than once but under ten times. The CDR3 loop reads CASSLSPNSNQPQHF. CDR3 nucleotides: TGTGCCAGCAGCTTGTCCCCAAATAGCAATCAGCCCCAGCATTTT. V gene TRBV7-2 combines with J gene TRBJ1-5; D unclear. V lost 3 bases and J 0 bases, leaving 9 bases between the germline ends. CDR3 length: 15 amino acids. CDR1 SGHTA and CDR2 FQGNSA come from the germline V gene. Drawing the rest from reference TRBV7-2 and TRBJ1-5, the complete variable domain is GAGVSQSPSNKVTEKGKDVELRCDPISGHTALYWYRQSLGQGLEFLIYFQGNSAPDKSGLPSDRFSAERTGGSVSTLTIQRTQQEDSAVYLCASSLSPNSNQPQHFGDGTRLSIL.

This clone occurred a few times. The CDR3 DNA is TGTGCCAGCAGCACCCTGGGACAGGGAGAAGCTTTCTTT. It specifies CASSTLGQGEAFF. J is TRBJ1-1 and V is TRBV27; 9 bases agree with TRBD1. The CDR3 spans 13 residues. V was clipped by 6 bases and J by 8 bases; unmatched bases: 7. Germline assignment: CDR1 MNHEY and CDR2 SMNVEV (reference sequence).

The chain's CDR3 is CSVDRRLSGTEAFF. The CDR3 nucleotides are TGCAGCGTTGATCGCAGGCTGTCTGGCACTGAAGCTTTCTTT. The chain uses TRBV29-1 and TRBJ1-1; D remains unclear. The V end was cut by 3 bases, the J end by 4 bases, with 15 bases between. Germline V CDR1 and CDR2: SQVTM, ANQGSEA. The CDR3 is 14 amino acids.

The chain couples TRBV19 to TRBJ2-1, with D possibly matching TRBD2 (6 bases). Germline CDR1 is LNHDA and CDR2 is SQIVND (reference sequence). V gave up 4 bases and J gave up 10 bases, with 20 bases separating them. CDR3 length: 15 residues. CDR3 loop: CASSKTSTTLLEQFF. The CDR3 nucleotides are TGTGCCAGTAGTAAAACTAGCACAACGCTGCTGGAGCAGTTCTTC. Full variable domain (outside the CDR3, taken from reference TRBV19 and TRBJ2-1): DGGITQSPKYLFRKEGQNVTLSCEQNLNHDAMYWYRQDPGQGLRLIYYSQIVNDFQKGDIAEGYSVSREKKESFPLTVTSAQKNPTAFYLCASSKTSTTLLEQFFGPGTRLTVL.

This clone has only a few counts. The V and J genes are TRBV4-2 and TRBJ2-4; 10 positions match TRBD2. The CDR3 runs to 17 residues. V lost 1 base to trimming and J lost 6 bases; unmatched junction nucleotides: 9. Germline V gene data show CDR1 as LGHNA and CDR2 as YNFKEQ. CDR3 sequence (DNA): TGTGCCAGCAGCCAAGTTTTAGCGGGGGGCGTTGGAAACATTCAGTACTTC. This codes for CASSQVLAGGVGNIQYF.

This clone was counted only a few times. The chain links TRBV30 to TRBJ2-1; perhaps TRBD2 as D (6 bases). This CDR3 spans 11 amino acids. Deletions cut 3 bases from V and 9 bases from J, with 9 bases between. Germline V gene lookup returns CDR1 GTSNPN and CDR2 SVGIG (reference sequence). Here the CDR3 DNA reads TGTGCCTGGAGCTTGGGGGGTGAGCAGTTCTTC. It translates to CAWSLGGEQFF.

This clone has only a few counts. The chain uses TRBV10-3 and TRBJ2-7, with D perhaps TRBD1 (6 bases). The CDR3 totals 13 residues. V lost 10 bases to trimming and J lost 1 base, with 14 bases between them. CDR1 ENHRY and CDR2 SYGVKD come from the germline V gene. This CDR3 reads CASQGSESYEQYF. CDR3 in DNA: TGTGCCAGCCAGGGGAGCGAATCCTACGAGCAGTACTTC.

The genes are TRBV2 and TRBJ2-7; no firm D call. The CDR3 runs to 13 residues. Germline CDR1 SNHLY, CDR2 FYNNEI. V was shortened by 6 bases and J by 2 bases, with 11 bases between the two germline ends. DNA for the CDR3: TGTGCCAGCAGCACCCAGGAAACCTACGAGCAGTACTTC. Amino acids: CASSTQETYEQYF.

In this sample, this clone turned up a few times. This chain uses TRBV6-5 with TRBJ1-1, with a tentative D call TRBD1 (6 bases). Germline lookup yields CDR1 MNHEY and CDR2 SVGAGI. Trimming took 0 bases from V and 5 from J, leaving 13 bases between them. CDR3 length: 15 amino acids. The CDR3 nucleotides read TGTGCCAGCAGTTACTCGAATAGGGGGGGGACTGAAGCTTTCTTT. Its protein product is CASSYSNRGGTEAFF.